This T cell receptor (beta chain) appears in the sequencing data of a study of cytomegalovirus exposure and HLA in healthy donors. Trimming took 2 bases from V and 2 from J, leaving 15 bases between them. Germline assignment: CDR1 MDHEN and CDR2 SYDVKM. This CDR3 has 16 residues. Study-level results: Some TCR beta chains (more than 150 of them) were listed as cytomegalovirus-associated. The tendency of first-cohort TCR clusters to co-occur in the 100 to 150 validation repertoires was identified by a subsequent analysis. Most sequenced TCRs were rare (though some public TCRs occurred in many donors).

It was the approximately 120-subject validation cohort, separate from the roughly 700-subject first cohort, to which the donors belonged. Produced via immunoSEQ multiplex PCR; TCRdb's table is partial and in-frame only. The data hold roughly 120,000 clones, with about 88% observed a single time. About this clone: Its antigen is as yet unknown.

This TCR was recovered from a woman aged 18 to 35 in good health and CMV-seronegative. The V gene is TRBV28, the J gene TRBJ1-1, with a weak D call TRBD1 (6 bases). The sequencing input was PBMCs. CDR3 in DNA: TGTGCCAGCAGTTTACCCGGGGGGGCCTCAAACACTGAAGCTTTCTTT. Encoded protein: CASSLPGGASNTEAFF. Full variable domain (missing parts from reference TRBV28 and TRBJ1-1): DVKVTQSSRYLVKRTGEKVFLECVQDMDHENMFWYRQDPGLGLRLIYFSYDVKMKEKGDIPEGYSVSREKKERFSLILESASTNQTSMYLCASSLPGGASNTEAFFGQGTRLTVV.